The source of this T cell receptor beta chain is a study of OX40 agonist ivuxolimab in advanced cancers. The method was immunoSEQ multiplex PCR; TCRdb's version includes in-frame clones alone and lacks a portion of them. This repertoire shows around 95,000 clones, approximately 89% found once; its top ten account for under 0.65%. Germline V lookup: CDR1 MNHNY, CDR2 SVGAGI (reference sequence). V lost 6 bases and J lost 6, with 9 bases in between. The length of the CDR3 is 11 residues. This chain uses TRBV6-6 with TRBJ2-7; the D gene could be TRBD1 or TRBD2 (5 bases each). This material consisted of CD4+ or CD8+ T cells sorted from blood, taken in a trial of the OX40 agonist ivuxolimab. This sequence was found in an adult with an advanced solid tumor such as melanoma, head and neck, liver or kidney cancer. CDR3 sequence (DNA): TGTGCCAGCAGGTCTGGGGGCGAGCAGTACTTC. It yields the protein CASRSGGEQYF.